This T cell receptor (beta chain) emerged from a study of blood T cell repertoires in COVID-19. Clinical history reported by participants formed the basis on which cohorts were assigned. What the recovered Cohort 3 donors had was two negative PCRs, clearance, or symptom resolution. The germline V gene has CDR1 SEHNR and CDR2 FQNEAQ (reference sequence). With 10 bases removed from V and 5 bases from J, the gap between germline ends came to 12 bases. The CDR3 covers 12 residues. Sequencing was performed with immunoSEQ multiplex PCR; in TCRdb, only in-frame clones are kept and a portion is missing. The sample includes about 400,000 clones, around 87% of them seen just once.

The sequence derives from a woman between 45 and 60 years old who had recovered from COVID-19. V usage is TRBV7-9 and J usage is TRBJ2-1; D might be TRBD2 (5 bases). The sample taken for sequencing was PBMCs or T cells enriched from blood (not recorded which). The CDR3 loop is CAILTRDNEQFF. The CDR3 coding sequence is TGTGCCATCCTTACTAGGGACAATGAGCAGTTCTTC.